The 25 T cell receptor beta chains presented below share a single source sample, sequenced in a study of naive and memory T cell subsets. An equimolar mix of two oligonucleotides served as the beta constant-region primer for TRBC1 and TRBC2. A single record per CDR3 protein comes from TCRdb applying MiXCR to the UMI-ligation and nested PCR reads. Here the sample spans about 150,000 distinct CDR3 sequences, 15% to 20% being singletons. Sequencing used naive CD4+ T cells from blood. The source is a human donor in good health.

The chain links TRBV18 to TRBJ2-2; D perhaps matches TRBD1 (6 bases). Germline loops: CDR1 KGHSH, CDR2 LQKENI. CDR3 size: 15 residues. V lost 8 bases to trimming and J lost 1 base, with 14 bases between them. The CDR3 sequence is CASLPGTLNTGELFF. The CDR3 bases are TGTGCCAGCCTACCAGGGACATTGAACACCGGGGAGCTGTTTTTT.

This clonotype was detected a few times. V usage is TRBV5-1 and J usage is TRBJ1-2; the match to TRBD1 covers 9 bases. The CDR3 loop spans 14 amino acids. The J segment lost 4 bases and the V segment lost 7 bases, leaving 8 bases of the junction unmatched. The germline V gene has CDR1 SGHRS and CDR2 YFSETQ. The CDR3: CASGQGLRSYGYTF. The CDR3 DNA is TGCGCCAGCGGACAGGGGCTTCGGAGCTATGGCTACACCTTC.

Concerning this clonotype: A read error may be the cause here, since a much bigger clone is one base away. The chain has TRBV7-2 and TRBJ2-3; D unclear. Germline V gene sequence: CDR1 SGHTA, CDR2 FQGNSA. The CDR3 covers 14 residues. Trimming pared 2 bases from V and 0 bases from J, leaving 6 bases between. CDR3 amino acids: CASSLWLSTDTQYF. The CDR3 DNA reads TGTGCCAGCAGCTTATGGCTCAGCACAGATACGCAGTATTTT.

V gene TRBV7-3 combines with J gene TRBJ1-5; unclear D gene. Germline lookup yields CDR1 SGHTA and CDR2 FQGTGA. CDR3 size: 16 residues. Trimming shortened V by 5 bases and J by 8 bases, and 22 bases separated the two germline ends. CDR3 sequence (DNA): TGTGCCAGCAGCCCTGTTCTTAAGGTTGTGAAGAAGCCCCAGCATTTT. Its translation is CASSPVLKVVKKPQHF.

The rearrangement links TRBV5-1 to TRBJ1-2, with a tentative D call TRBD1 (6 bases). There are 14 residues in the CDR3. CDR1 and CDR2 (germline): SGHRS, YFSETQ. The V and J ends lost 7 bases and 2 bases respectively, with 15 bases between them. CDR3 protein: CASRVGTQNYGYTF. The CDR3 coding sequence is TGCGCCAGCCGAGTGGGGACACAGAACTATGGCTACACCTTC. The whole variable domain, filled in from reference TRBV5-1 and TRBJ1-2, reads KAGVTQTPRYLIKTRGQQVTLSCSPISGHRSVSWYQQTPGQGLQFLFEYFSETQRNKGNFPGRFSGRQFSNSRSEMNVSTLELGDSALYLCASRVGTQNYGYTFGSGTRLTVV.

The chain couples TRBV4-2 to TRBJ2-7; perhaps TRBD2 as D (5 bases). The CDR3 has 15 residues. From germline, CDR1 is LGHNA and CDR2 YNFKEQ. Trimming cost V 0 bases and J 0 bases, with 9 bases left between them. This chain's CDR3 is CASSQEVGSSYEQYF. The CDR3 DNA is TGTGCCAGCAGCCAAGAAGTTGGGAGCTCCTACGAGCAGTACTTC.

This clonotype was counted only a few times. The rearrangement links TRBV29-1 to TRBJ2-3, with D perhaps matching TRBD1 or TRBD2 (5 bases each). V gave up 8 bases and J gave up 6 bases, with 18 bases separating them. This CDR3 has 13 amino acids. CDR1 SQVTM and CDR2 ANQGSEA come from the germline V gene. CDR3 sequence: CSTRLRGVDTQYF. The DNA of the CDR3 is TGCAGCACCAGACTGCGAGGGGTGGATACGCAGTATTTT.

J is TRBJ2-7 and V is TRBV20-1, with 7 bases identical to TRBD2. There are 14 residues in the CDR3. The ends lost 4 bases at V and 2 bases at J; junction bases unmatched: 8. The germline V gene encodes CDR1 DFQATT and CDR2 SNEGSKA (reference sequence). The CDR3 is CSAMRLAGPYEQYF. The DNA of the CDR3 is TGCAGTGCTATGAGGTTAGCGGGCCCCTACGAGCAGTACTTC.

J is TRBJ2-1 and V is TRBV11-2, with 9 bases identical to TRBD2. With V trimmed by 4 bases and J by 7 bases, 17 bases remained unmatched. CDR1 is SGHAT and CDR2 is FQNNGV in the germline V gene. The CDR3 has 18 amino acids. CDR3 sequence: CASSSNQRREGERNEQFF. Written as DNA, the CDR3 is TGTGCCAGCAGCTCAAACCAACGGCGGGAGGGCGAGAGAAATGAGCAGTTCTTC.

The genes are TRBV30 and TRBJ2-7, with D possibly matching TRBD1 (5 bases). Germline V gives CDR1 GTSNPN, CDR2 SVGIG (reference sequence). The CDR3 totals 12 residues. Trimming took 2 bases from V and 3 from J, leaving 8 bases between them. The CDR3 DNA follows: TGTGCCTGGAGTCCAGACAGCTACGAGCAGTACTTC. It yields the protein CAWSPDSYEQYF.

Note on this clonotype: Sequence at one end of the junction differs from germline and may be a read error. The CDR3 DNA is TGCGCCAGCAGCCCGACAGGGGGCTATTCGTCGGATTCACCCCTCAACTTT. Encoded protein: CASSPTGGYSSDSPLNF. V gene TRBV5-1 combines with J gene TRBJ1-6; 10 nucleotides match TRBD1. Looked up from germline, CDR1 is SGHRS and CDR2 is YFSETQ. This CDR3 has 17 residues.

The chain carries TRBV5-1 and TRBJ2-1, with 8 bases lining up with TRBD2. Trimming removed 3 bases from V and 14 bases from J; junction bases left unmatched: 7. This CDR3 region has 12 residues. Germline V gene data show CDR1 as SGHRS and CDR2 as YFSETQ. The CDR3 bases are TGCGCCAGCAGCTCAGGAGCGGGAGATAAGTTCTTC. Amino acids: CASSSGAGDKFF.

The chain joins TRBV18 to TRBJ2-5; 8 positions match TRBD1. This CDR3 has 16 amino acids. From germline, CDR1 is KGHSH and CDR2 LQKENI. V trimming: 2 bases; J trimming: 5 bases; junction bases outside the gene matches: 10. The CDR3 sequence is CASSPYGTGGSETQYF. CDR3 nucleotides: TGTGCCAGCTCACCATATGGTACAGGGGGATCGGAGACCCAGTACTTC.

This clonotype was found a few times. V is TRBV2 and J is TRBJ2-2; TRBD1 might be the D (5 bases). V lost 6 bases and J lost 4, with 15 bases in between. CDR3 length: 15 amino acids. Germline CDR1 is SNHLY and CDR2 is FYNNEI. The CDR3: CASSVMYQGTGELFF. The CDR3 DNA follows: TGTGCCAGCAGCGTCATGTACCAGGGCACCGGGGAGCTGTTTTTT.

CDR3 nucleotides: TGCAGCGTTATGGGTAACACTGAAGCTTTCTTT. Residues: CSVMGNTEAFF. The chain recombines TRBV29-1 with TRBJ1-1; D remains ambiguous. The V gene's germline CDR1 is SQVTM and CDR2 ANQGSEA. V dropped 5 bases and J dropped 2 bases, with 6 bases sitting between them. The CDR3 length is 11 residues.

This clonotype was picked up a small number of times. The gene calls are TRBV12-3 or TRBV12-4 and TRBJ2-5, with D maybe TRBD2 (6 bases). Trimming stripped 3 bases from V and 5 bases from J, with 13 bases between. This CDR3 region has 14 residues. CDR3 sequence (DNA): TGTGCCAGCAGTTTGAGGCGGGGTTACGAGACCCAGTACTTC. It specifies CASSLRRGYETQYF.

The V gene is TRBV20-1, the J gene TRBJ2-1; D is perhaps TRBD1 (6 bases). This CDR3 contains 16 residues. V was cut by 1 base and J by 0 bases, with 13 bases left in between. The germline gives CDR1 DFQATT, CDR2 SNEGSKA (reference sequence). The CDR3 region has the DNA TGCAGTGCTAGAGTGAGTGAGGGGGTCTCCTACAATGAGCAGTTCTTC. Translation: CSARVSEGVSYNEQFF.

In its sample, this clonotype was seen a few times. The rearrangement links TRBV29-1 to TRBJ2-1; D is perhaps TRBD2 (6 bases). V lost 6 bases to trimming and J lost 6 bases, with 18 bases between them. CDR1 is SQVTM, CDR2 ANQGSEA, per germline. The CDR3 sequence is 14 residues long. CDR3 sequence: CSVDVQVGSNEQFF. For the CDR3, the DNA is TGCAGCGTCGACGTACAGGTCGGGAGCAATGAGCAGTTCTTC.

This clonotype was seen a handful of times. The chain is built from TRBV6-5 and TRBJ1-2; 7 bases map to TRBD1. From germline, CDR1 is MNHEY and CDR2 SVGAGI. The CDR3 sequence is 15 residues long. The trim removed 4 bases at V and 3 bases at J, leaving 8 bases unmatched. CDR3 sequence (DNA): TGTGCCAGCAGTTTTACTTCACAGGGGTACTATGGCTACACCTTC. It translates to CASSFTSQGYYGYTF.

The chain joins TRBV5-1 to TRBJ1-4; weak D call: TRBD1 (5 bases). Germline V gene sequence: CDR1 SGHRS, CDR2 YFSETQ. The CDR3 has 14 amino acids. Deletions cut 2 bases from V and 8 bases from J, with 13 bases between. The CDR3 region is CASSFKGLGEKLFF. For the CDR3, the DNA is TGCGCCAGCAGCTTTAAGGGGCTAGGGGAAAAACTGTTTTTT.

The chain has TRBV28 and TRBJ2-3, with a possible D match to TRBD1 (5 bases). Germline CDR1 is MDHEN and CDR2 is SYDVKM. The CDR3 totals 16 residues. Trimming took 4 bases from V and 2 from J, leaving 16 bases between them. The CDR3 DNA reads as TGTGCCAGCAGTTCCCCCTCAGGGCGCGACACAGATACGCAGTATTTT. Its protein is CASSSPSGRDTDTQYF. Looking up the rest from reference TRBV28 and TRBJ2-3 gives the full variable domain: DVKVTQSSRYLVKRTGEKVFLECVQDMDHENMFWYRQDPGLGLRLIYFSYDVKMKEKGDIPEGYSVSREKKERFSLILESASTNQTSMYLCASSSPSGRDTDTQYFGPGTRLTVL.

V usage is TRBV6-1 and J usage is TRBJ2-4; the D call may be TRBD1 or TRBD2 (5 bases each). The V gene lost 4 bases and the J gene lost 6 bases, with 7 bases spanning the gap. The CDR3 has 12 residues. CDR1 is MNHNS and CDR2 is SASEGT in the germline V gene. The CDR3: CASSGDGNIQYF. The CDR3 DNA is TGTGCCAGCAGTGGGGACGGAAACATTCAGTACTTC.

This clonotype was picked up a small number of times. The rearrangement links TRBV6-2 or TRBV6-3 to TRBJ2-7, with D tentatively TRBD1 or TRBD2 (6 bases each). The CDR3 runs to 18 residues. V was cut by 2 bases and J by 2 bases, with 22 bases left in between. Germline assignment: CDR1 MNHEY and CDR2 SVGEGT. CDR3 protein: CASSYGRGTKADAYEQYF. CDR3 in DNA: TGTGCCAGCAGTTACGGCCGGGGGACAAAAGCTGATGCCTACGAGCAGTACTTC.

This chain uses TRBV5-1 with TRBJ2-7; D is undetermined. The V and J ends lost 0 bases and 3 bases respectively, with 10 bases between them. Looked up from germline, CDR1 is SGHRS and CDR2 is YFSETQ. CDR3 length equals 14 residues. The CDR3 loop reads CASSLEGSYYEQYF. The CDR3 coding sequence is TGCGCCAGCAGCTTGGAAGGATCATACTACGAGCAGTACTTC.

At least ten counts were recorded for this clonotype. The rearrangement links TRBV6-5 to TRBJ2-1; 10 bases map to TRBD2. J lost 7 bases, V lost 6 bases, and 6 bases had no gene match. CDR1 MNHEY and CDR2 SVGAGI come from the germline V gene. There are 14 residues in the CDR3. The CDR3 region has the DNA TGTGCCAGCAGCCAGCGGGAGGGGAAGAATGAGCAGTTCTTC. This codes for CASSQREGKNEQFF.